Listed below are T cell receptor beta chains from one sample, sequenced in a study of shared clonotypes between healthy human individuals. Generated by immunoSEQ multiplex PCR, the TCRdb table keeps only in-frame clones and is missing some. This sample has 1.6 million or so clones, with roughly 96% found just once. The sequencing sample was made of naive CD4+ T cells sorted from blood. The source of these receptors is a man younger than 40 in good health. Both conserved end residues are part of each CDR3. Some rows mark clone size as missing; the rest say once, few, many or name a class of expanded clone.

len	v_gene	j_gene	abundance	CDR3aa
12	TRBV21-1	TRBJ1-2	NA	CASSKGEGTVIF
15	TRBV5-1	TRBJ2-1	NA	CASSAGPANPTEQFF
13	TRBV10-3	TRBJ2-1	once	CAISESNSGEQFF
16	TRBV5-1	TRBJ2-1	NA	CASSLWDRGSYNEQFF
17	TRBV4-3	TRBJ2-6	NA	CASSPGQGAVGANVLTF
17	TRBV7-8	TRBJ2-5	NA	CASSLEAIRTEKRTQYF
15	TRBV6-4	TRBJ2-2	NA	CASGDGTGGPGELFF
18	TRBV7-8	TRBJ2-1	NA	CASSLDWAISDPYNEQFF
13	TRBV7-2	TRBJ2-3	NA	CASSIVRTDTQYF
12	TRBV11-1	TRBJ2-7	NA	CASSPNTYEQYF
16	TRBV5-6	TRBJ2-2	NA	CASSLRRQVNTGELFF
15	TRBV28	TRBJ2-1	NA	CASSYGASGYNEQFF
14	TRBV7-8	TRBJ2-7	once	CASSHRTGSYEQYF
14	TRBV18	TRBJ2-1	NA	CASSPNYSYNEQFF
17	TRBV6-1	TRBJ2-5	NA	CASSVPPLAGVIETQYF
19	TRBV5-4	TRBJ2-6	NA	CASSEGRQGATSGANVLTF
17	TRBV19	TRBJ2-1	once	CASSTRGTSGLYNEQFF
8	TRBV7-9	TRBJ2-3	NA	CASSVDSF
10	TRBV29-1	TRBJ2-5	NA	CSGATQTQYF
16	TRBV28	TRBJ1-5	NA	CASSLPTGLNNQPQHF
14	TRBV27	TRBJ2-5	NA	CASSPSGREETQYF
15	TRBV27	TRBJ1-5	NA	CASRDSWGPNQPQHF
16	TRBV4-1	TRBJ2-7	NA	CASSQVSRGNLYEQYF
13	TRBV11-2	TRBJ2-5	NA	CASSPGRAETQYF
15	TRBV5-1	TRBJ2-3	NA	CASSLGLAGPDTQYF
17	TRBV9	TRBJ2-1	NA	CASSVTLLAGEDNEQFF
12	TRBV28	TRBJ1-3	NA	CASSSPGNTIYF
15	TRBV5-1	TRBJ2-2	NA	CASSLQGRGTGELFF
18	TRBV5-4	TRBJ1-3	NA	CASRKMGTGTRSGNTIYF